This T cell receptor (beta chain) was sequenced in a study of T cells in Graves' hyperthyroidism and ophthalmopathy. The study, taken as a whole, reports: Appearing also in blood were most of the thyroid clonotypes expanded above 0.001.

Subjects aged 18 to 65 presented with newly diagnosed hyperthyroidism of less than 2 months' duration. In its sample, this clonotype was seen a few times. Antigen unknown. RNA transcripts served as the template for amplifying TCR beta CDR3 regions. The HTBI primer set drove a first-round RT-PCR of the TCR CDR3. TCRdb independently ran MiXCR on the multiplex PCR reads; one entry per CDR3 protein. The data show approximately 430,000 distinct CDR3 sequences, around 14% seen once. The V end lost 6 bases, the J end lost 3 bases, and 18 bases lay between the germline ends. Germline V gene sequence: CDR1 LNHDA, CDR2 SQIVND (reference sequence). This CDR3 comprises 16 residues.

The source material was blood. The J gene is TRBJ1-5, the V gene TRBV19; D is possibly TRBD1 (5 bases). The TCR originated in a woman aged 18 to 35 with Graves' hyperthyroidism. The CDR3 region is CASRNIQGEYNQPQHF. The CDR3 DNA reads TGTGCCAGTAGGAATATTCAAGGGGAATACAATCAGCCCCAGCATTTT.